This TCR beta chain was recovered during a study of T-cell memory formation after mild COVID-19. Whole-study findings and limits: Confirmation of SARS-CoV-2 specificity was lacking for second-wave clones peaking day 37.

Germline values: CDR1 SQVTM, CDR2 ANQGSEA. This CDR3 spans 13 amino acids. The V end was cut by 4 bases, the J end by 7 bases, with 17 bases between. Concerning this clonotype itself: Its antigen is still unknown.

TCRdb ran MiXCR on the 5' RACE reads and lists one entry per CDR3 protein. The table records more than 250,000 distinct CDR3 sequences, more than 15% of them present only once. This sequence was found in a man between 18 and 29 years old who had mild COVID-19 (a few samples of this study predate the infection). Cell type and time point are not known. The genes are TRBV29-1 and TRBJ2-7, with D uncertain. Input material: PBMCs or a T cell subset sorted from them (not recorded which). This CDR3 reads CSVGTSDFVEQYF. Here the CDR3 DNA reads TGCAGCGTTGGGACCTCCGATTTCGTAGAGCAGTACTTC.